Each of the 18 T cell receptor beta chains below was sequenced from the same sample in a study of T-cell memory formation after mild COVID-19. Each CDR3 protein is one row after TCRdb ran MiXCR on the 5' RACE reads. The sample consists of just under 550,000 distinct CDR3 sequences, over 20% of them appearing once. Sequences were obtained from PBMCs or a T cell subset sorted from them (not recorded which). The receptors were gathered from an adult woman who had mild COVID-19 (a few samples of this study predate the infection). Cell type and time point are not known.

This clonotype occurred many times. The rearrangement links TRBV11-2 to TRBJ2-5; weak D call: TRBD2 (5 bases). The V gene lost 3 bases and the J gene lost 4 bases, with 12 bases spanning the gap. Germline CDR1 and CDR2: SGHAT and FQNNGV. CDR3 length: 14 amino acids. The CDR3 is CASSFFTGSETQYF. The CDR3 nucleotides read TGTGCCAGCAGCTTTTTCACGGGGTCAGAGACCCAGTACTTC.

The chain recombines TRBV5-1 with TRBJ1-2; the D gene is possibly TRBD1 (5 bases). This CDR3 has 16 amino acids. Trimming pared 0 bases from V and 0 bases from J, leaving 12 bases between. CDR1 is SGHRS, CDR2 YFSETQ, per germline. CDR3 sequence: CASSLAAGDANYGYTF. CDR3 DNA: TGCGCCAGCAGCTTGGCGGCGGGGGACGCTAACTATGGCTACACCTTC.

The genes are TRBV27 and TRBJ2-1; TRBD2 is a possible D gene (6 bases). The CDR3 is made up of 16 amino acids. V dropped 2 bases and J dropped 8 bases, with 19 bases sitting between them. Per the germline V gene, CDR1 is MNHEY and CDR2 is SMNVEV (reference sequence). The CDR3 sequence is CASSLGSSVFWHEQFF. The CDR3 nucleotides are TGTGCCAGCAGTTTAGGTTCTAGCGTATTTTGGCATGAGCAGTTCTTC.

This chain links TRBV7-2 with TRBJ1-2; D is ambiguous. Germline V gene lookup returns CDR1 SGHTA and CDR2 FQGNSA. The CDR3 is made up of 15 amino acids. The V end was cut by 5 bases, the J end by 1 base, with 14 bases between. The CDR3 loop is CASSQRKRFNYGYTF. CDR3 coding DNA: TGTGCCAGCAGCCAAAGGAAAAGGTTTAACTATGGCTACACCTTC.

The J gene is TRBJ2-4, the V gene TRBV25-1; no firm D call. In germline, CDR1 is MGHDK, CDR2 SYGVNS. With 5 bases removed from V and 7 bases from J, the gap between germline ends came to 15 bases. The CDR3 is 14 residues long. The CDR3 nucleotides are TGTGCCAGCAGTCCGCGCGTGGGTAGTAACATTCAGTACTTC. Protein sequence: CASSPRVGSNIQYF. Supplemented by reference TRBV25-1 and TRBJ2-4, the full variable domain reads EADIYQTPRYLVIGTGKKITLECSQTMGHDKMYWYQQDPGMELHLIHYSYGVNSTEKGDLSSESTVSRIRTEHFPLTLESARPSHTSQYLCASSPRVGSNIQYFGAGTRLSVL.

This clonotype appeared many times. The V and J genes are TRBV24-1 and TRBJ2-7, with 8 positions matching TRBD1. Germline V CDR1 and CDR2: KGHDR, SFDVKD. Unmatched junction bases numbered 4, after V lost 4 bases and J lost 6 bases. The CDR3 length is 13 residues. The CDR3 is CATSDRQGSEQYF. The CDR3 bases are TGTGCCACCAGTGACCGACAGGGGAGCGAGCAGTACTTC.

The chain has TRBV5-1 and TRBJ1-1, with D unresolved. The germline V gene has CDR1 SGHRS and CDR2 YFSETQ. The V end was cut by 5 bases, the J end by 0 bases, with 8 bases between. The CDR3 loop spans 13 amino acids. The CDR3: CASRPTMNTEAFF. CDR3 coding DNA: TGCGCCAGCAGGCCGACCATGAACACTGAAGCTTTCTTT.

The genes are TRBV15 and TRBJ2-3; D call uncertain. V was cut by 1 base and J by 0 bases, with 8 bases left in between. CDR1 is LNHNV and CDR2 is YYDKDF in the germline V gene (reference sequence). The CDR3 runs to 15 residues. The CDR3 is CATSRAASSTDTQYF. For the CDR3, the DNA is TGTGCCACCAGCAGAGCGGCCAGCAGCACAGATACGCAGTATTTT.

Points on this clonotype: One end of the junction varies from germline; a read error may be responsible. The chain links TRBV6-2 or TRBV6-3 to TRBJ2-2; 9 nucleotides agree with TRBD2. The CDR3 length is 14 residues. Per the germline V gene, CDR1 is MNHEY and CDR2 is SVGEGT. In DNA form, the CDR3 reads TGTGCCGGCAGGCCCGCGGGAGGGCCCGGGGAGCTGTTTTTT. Its translation: CAGRPAGGPGELFF.

The chain couples TRBV12-3 or TRBV12-4 to TRBJ1-1; the D is unclear. The CDR3 is 13 residues long. The V end lost 5 bases, the J end lost 10 bases, and 17 bases lay between the germline ends. CDR3 bases: TGTGCCAGCAGTCCCTCATCCCCGCCAGGAGCTTTCTTT. This encodes CASSPSSPPGAFF.

This clonotype was seen only a few times. The chain has TRBV4-1 and TRBJ1-4; TRBD1 agrees at 7 bases. With V trimmed by 1 base and J by 0 bases, 8 bases remained unmatched. CDR3 length equals 18 residues. CDR1 and CDR2 (germline): MGHRA, YSYEKL. This CDR3 is CASSQGAGTVATNEKLFF. The CDR3 nucleotides are TGCGCCAGCAGCCAAGGGGCCGGGACAGTTGCAACTAATGAAAAACTGTTTTTT.

The V call is TRBV7-2, the J call TRBJ1-6, with D possibly matching TRBD1 (5 bases). CDR1 is SGHTA and CDR2 is FQGNSA in the germline V gene. The CDR3 contains 13 residues. V lost 6 bases, J lost 9 bases, and 12 bases lay in between. The chain's CDR3 is CASRSGGVSPLHF. The DNA for the CDR3 is TGTGCCAGCAGGTCGGGGGGAGTTTCACCCCTCCACTTT.

The J gene is TRBJ1-2, the V gene TRBV6-5, with D uncertain. CDR3 length: 16 residues. CDR1 MNHEY and CDR2 SVGAGI come from the germline V gene. V was clipped by 0 bases and J by 5 bases, with 16 bases between them. The CDR3 DNA follows: TGTGCCAGCAGTTACTCGATCCTTGGCCAGGTTTATGGCTACACCTTC. It specifies CASSYSILGQVYGYTF.

The chain joins TRBV2 to TRBJ2-6; D might be TRBD1 (6 bases). Trimming left V 8 bases short and J 0 bases short, with 11 bases between. CDR1 and CDR2 (germline): SNHLY, FYNNEI. The CDR3 sequence is 15 residues long. This chain's CDR3 is CASRQTGSGANVLTF. CDR3 sequence (DNA): TGTGCCAGCCGACAGACAGGCTCTGGGGCCAACGTCCTGACTTTC.

This clonotype was detected a few times. This sequence joins TRBV7-3 and TRBJ2-1; TRBD1 matches 8 bases. Germline V lookup: CDR1 SGHTA, CDR2 FQGTGA. CDR3 length: 14 residues. V trimming: 4 bases; J trimming: 6 bases; junction bases outside the gene matches: 5. CDR3 bases: TGTGCCAGCAGCTGGGGGACAGGTTCCAATGAGCAGTTCTTC. Its translation is CASSWGTGSNEQFF.

This clonotype has just a few counts. The chain carries TRBV11-3 and TRBJ2-1, with 9 bases that match TRBD1. V was pared by 3 bases and J by 6 bases, with 3 bases of the junction left unmatched. The length of the CDR3 is 14 residues. The germline gives CDR1 SGHNT, CDR2 YENEEA. The CDR3 DNA follows: TGTGCCAGCAGCTTGGGGGACAGGGTCAATGAGCAGTTCTTC. Protein product: CASSLGDRVNEQFF.

The chain has TRBV29-1 and TRBJ2-3, with 7 nucleotides matching TRBD1. The CDR3 spans 13 residues. Looked up from germline, CDR1 is SQVTM and CDR2 is ANQGSEA. Trimming removed 7 bases from V and 8 bases from J; junction bases left unmatched: 12. The CDR3 DNA reads TGCAGCGGAGGGGACAGCGTAATGGGTACGCAGTATTTT. This codes for CSGGDSVMGTQYF.

This clonotype has just a few counts. The J gene is TRBJ2-2, the V gene TRBV7-3, with unresolved D. Germline-derived CDR1 and CDR2 are SGHTA and FQGTGA. CDR3 size: 14 residues. Trimming took off 4 bases at V and 2 bases at J, with 8 bases between the two ends. The CDR3 DNA is TGTGCCAGCAGCTGGGTCGGAAACACCGGGGAGCTGTTTTTT. Protein sequence: CASSWVGNTGELFF.